Below are 21 T cell receptor beta chains sequenced from a single sample in a study of CD8+CD57+ T cells in acquired aplastic anemia. Those patients picked for sequencing had displayed CD8+CD57+ cell expansion on flow cytometry. Using genomic DNA as the template, TCR beta VDJ and CDR3 profiling was carried out. TCRdb itself ran the reads through MiXCR, one entry per CDR3 protein. The table includes about 200,000 distinct CDR3 sequences, under 50% detected once. Material for sequencing was sorted CD4+, CD8+, or CD8+CD57+ T cells (not recorded which) from PBMCs. The receptors shown here come from a human donor with aplastic anemia.

Notes on this clonotype: A read error may explain this, as a much larger clone is one base away. The chain uses TRBV7-9 and TRBJ2-2, with TRBD2 matching over 11 bases. CDR1 is SEHNR and CDR2 is FQNEAQ in the germline V gene (reference sequence). Trimming removed 5 bases from V and 6 bases from J; junction bases left unmatched: 8. CDR3 length: 16 amino acids. The CDR3: CASSLRLAGGAGELFF. CDR3 coding DNA: TGTGCCAGCAGCCTCCGGCTAGCGGGGGGTGCCGGGGAGCTGTTTTTT.

At least ten counts were recorded for this clonotype. The gene calls are TRBV3-1 and TRBJ2-5; 14 nucleotides match TRBD2. This CDR3 region has 14 residues. Germline CDR1 reads LGHDT; CDR2 reads YNNKEL (reference sequence). With 7 bases clipped from V and 5 bases from J, the junction kept 3 bases outside the gene matches. CDR3 sequence: CASKGLAGVETQYF. CDR3 nucleotides: TGTGCCAGCAAGGGACTAGCGGGGGTTGAGACCCAGTACTTC.

This chain links TRBV5-1 with TRBJ1-1, with a possible D match to TRBD1 (5 bases). Per germline, CDR1 SGHRS and CDR2 YFSETQ. The V end lost 4 bases, the J end lost 5 bases, and 24 bases lay between the germline ends. This CDR3 has 17 residues. CDR3 coding DNA: TGCGCCAGCAGCGGGGGGGACCGCCGGGCAGGTGGGACTGAAGCTTTCTTT. This encodes CASSGGDRRAGGTEAFF.

This chain links TRBV7-2 with TRBJ2-3; TRBD1 or TRBD2 may be the D gene (5 bases each). With 3 bases removed from V and 0 bases from J, the gap between germline ends came to 13 bases. This CDR3 is built from 16 residues. The germline gives CDR1 SGHTA, CDR2 FQGNSA. In nucleotides, the CDR3 is TGTGCCAGCAGCTTTTCCAGGGACCCTAGCACAGATACGCAGTATTTT. Translated, it gives CASSFSRDPSTDTQYF.

This clonotype was seen ten or more times. J is TRBJ1-5 and V is TRBV6-1, with 9 bases that match TRBD1. The germline V gene has CDR1 MNHNS and CDR2 SASEGT. The CDR3 consists of 17 residues. J lost 3 bases, V lost 7 bases, and 13 bases had no gene match. CDR3 region: CASKASGQGWYNQPQHF. CDR3 sequence (DNA): TGTGCCAGCAAAGCTTCGGGACAGGGCTGGTACAATCAGCCCCAGCATTTT.

The rearrangement links TRBV9 to TRBJ2-5; D call uncertain. The CDR3 is 13 residues long. Per germline, CDR1 SGDLS and CDR2 YYNGEE. V shed 1 base and J shed 7 bases, with 11 bases lying between them. CDR3 in DNA: TGTGCCAGCAGCGTAACGTCTGAAACGACCCAGTACTTC. Protein: CASSVTSETTQYF. Filled out from reference TRBV9 and TRBJ2-5, the complete variable domain reads DSGVTQTPKHLITATGQRVTLRCSPRSGDLSVYWYQQSLDQGLQFLIQYYNGEERAKGNILERFSAQQFPDLHSELNLSSLELGDSALYFCASSVTSETTQYFGPGTRLLVL.

This clonotype appeared many times. The chain is built from TRBV10-3 and TRBJ2-7; D uncertain. Trimming cost V 3 bases and J 6 bases, with 6 bases left between them. From germline, CDR1 is ENHRY and CDR2 SYGVKD. The CDR3 contains 11 residues. The CDR3 is CAISEEAEQYF. CDR3 nucleotide sequence: TGTGCCATCAGTGAAGAAGCCGAGCAGTACTTC.

This clonotype was seen once. The rearrangement uses TRBV6-5 and TRBJ1-6; 10 nucleotides match TRBD1. Near its end, the DNA agrees better with TRBJ1-1, so the J call may be wrong. The germline gives CDR1 MNHEY, CDR2 SVGAGI. The CDR3 has 15 amino acids. The CDR3 here is CASSYPWTGGTEAFF. In DNA, the CDR3 is TGTGCCAGCAGTTACCCCTGGACAGGGGGCACTGAAGCTTTCTTT.

A single count supports this clonotype. The chain has TRBV7-6 and TRBJ2-3; a weak D match, TRBD1 (6 bases). Germline CDR1 is SGHVS and CDR2 is FNYEAQ. The CDR3 is made up of 15 amino acids. The germline V and J ends were trimmed by 4 bases and 9 bases, with 20 bases remaining between them. The DNA of the CDR3 is TGTGCCAGCAGCTCAGGACTGGGGGCTAGGGGGACGCAGTATTTT. Encoded protein: CASSSGLGARGTQYF.

This chain links TRBV5-1 with TRBJ2-7; 11 nucleotides line up with TRBD2. Looked up from germline, CDR1 is SGHRS and CDR2 is YFSETQ. V lost 4 bases and J lost 6; bases outside the gene matches: 6. The CDR3 sequence is 14 residues long. The CDR3 DNA sequence: TGCGCCAGCAGCCTGAGACTAGCGGGAAGCGAGCAGTACTTC. Protein: CASSLRLAGSEQYF.

The genes are TRBV18 and TRBJ2-5, with D maybe TRBD1 (5 bases). V gave up 3 bases and J gave up 1 base, with 18 bases separating them. Germline CDR1 and CDR2: KGHSH and LQKENI. There are 17 residues in the CDR3. CDR3 bases: TGTGCCAGCTCACCCCTGCCAGGGCCGGCTCTCCAAGAGACCCAGTACTTC. Translation: CASSPLPGPALQETQYF.

In its sample, this clonotype was seen a few times. The rearrangement uses TRBV3-1 and TRBJ2-1, with D perhaps being TRBD1 or TRBD2 (5 bases each). The CDR3 covers 13 residues. Germline loops: CDR1 LGHDT, CDR2 YNNKEL (reference sequence). Between the trimmed V and J ends, which lost 1 base and 7 bases, there was a span of 8 bases. The CDR3 DNA is TGTGCCAGCAGCCAAGTAGAGGGGAATGAGCAGTTCTTC. This translates into CASSQVEGNEQFF.

The chain has TRBV2 and TRBJ1-5; 8 positions agree with TRBD1. CDR1 and CDR2 from the germline V gene are SNHLY and FYNNEI. The CDR3 is 16 residues long. V was pared by 1 base and J by 6 bases, with 8 bases of the junction left unmatched. CDR3 coding DNA: TGTGCCAGCAGTGAAGTGGGGACAGGTTTCGGTCAGCCCCAGCATTTT. Its protein is CASSEVGTGFGQPQHF. Combining the CDR3 with reference TRBV2 and TRBJ1-5 gives the whole variable domain EPEVTQTPSHQVTQMGQEVILRCVPISNHLYFYWYRQILGQKVEFLVSFYNNEISEKSEIFDDQFSVERPDGSNFTLKIRSTKLEDSAMYFCASSEVGTGFGQPQHFGDGTRLSIL.

This clonotype was counted many times. The chain combines TRBV7-9 with TRBJ2-1; TRBD2 aligns across 8 bases. Germline V CDR1 and CDR2: SEHNR, FQNEAQ (reference sequence). The CDR3 runs 15 residues. Trimming at V came to 5 bases and at J to 7 bases, leaving 10 bases not matched to a gene. For the CDR3, the DNA is TGTGCCAGCAGCCGAAAGGGGCCGGGAGGGAATGAGCAGTTCTTC. Residues: CASSRKGPGGNEQFF.

This chain connects TRBV19 to TRBJ2-7, with D possibly being TRBD2 (5 bases). V was clipped by 3 bases and J by 3 bases, with 15 bases between them. Germline V gene lookup returns CDR1 LNHDA and CDR2 SQIVND (reference sequence). The CDR3 is made up of 15 amino acids. DNA of the CDR3: TGTGCCAGTAGTATCGGGGTCGGGGAAGGCTACGAGCAGTACTTC. Residues: CASSIGVGEGYEQYF.

This clonotype was detected a few times. The chain uses TRBV5-1 and TRBJ2-2; D is unresolved. V was cut by 0 bases and J by 6 bases, with 12 bases left in between. Germline CDR1 reads SGHRS; CDR2 reads YFSETQ. This CDR3 has 15 amino acids. DNA for the CDR3: TGCGCCAGCAGCTTGGTGGCGAATCCCCCCGGGGAGCTGTTTTTT. It translates to CASSLVANPPGELFF.

This clonotype occurred many times. This chain uses TRBV5-1 with TRBJ1-6, with TRBD1 matching over 10 bases. CDR1 is SGHRS, CDR2 YFSETQ, per germline. Trimming took 4 bases from V and 11 from J; bases not matched to a gene: 12. The CDR3 covers 16 residues. The CDR3 sequence: CASSLSTGTGEAPLHF. The CDR3 nucleotides read TGCGCCAGCAGCCTATCGACCGGGACAGGGGAGGCACCCCTCCACTTT.

Worth noting for this clonotype: Since no conserved phenylalanine or tryptophan closes the CDR3, a read error is the likely cause. V is TRBV19 and J is TRBJ2-5; D call uncertain. This CDR3 region has 14 residues. The germline V gene has CDR1 LNHDA and CDR2 SQIVND (reference sequence). Trimming removed 6 bases from V and 0 bases from J, with 11 bases in between. CDR3 nucleotides: TGTGCCAGTAGCCCCCGACCGTACCAAGAGACCCAGTACCTC. Residues: CASSPRPYQETQYL.

About this clonotype: This sequence may be a read error, since a much larger clone differs from it by one base. The V call is TRBV7-9, the J call TRBJ1-6; 9 bases are shared with TRBD1. After removal of 5 bases from V and 15 bases from J, the junction contained 11 bases not matched to a gene. Per germline, CDR1 SEHNR and CDR2 FQNEAQ (reference sequence). The CDR3 runs 14 residues. CDR3 sequence: CASSPGQGSFGLHF. The CDR3, as DNA: TGTGCCAGCAGCCCGGGACAGGGCTCTTTTGGCCTCCACTTT.

This clonotype was counted between two and nine times. The chain joins TRBV18 to TRBJ2-7; D uncertain. V dropped 3 bases and J dropped 3 bases, with 12 bases sitting between them. This CDR3 contains 14 residues. Germline V gives CDR1 KGHSH, CDR2 LQKENI. CDR3 in amino acids: CASSPPNYYYEQYF. DNA of the CDR3: TGTGCCAGCTCACCGCCCAACTACTACTACGAGCAGTACTTC.

The CDR3 DNA is TGTGCCAGCAGCTTATTTCCGCGGGGGGCGAACCAAGAGACCCAGTACTTC. Encoded protein: CASSLFPRGANQETQYF. This sequence joins TRBV7-2 and TRBJ2-5; 8 positions agree with TRBD2. Germline loops: CDR1 SGHTA, CDR2 FQGNSA. CDR3 length equals 17 residues. The J segment lost 0 bases and the V segment lost 2 bases, leaving 8 bases of the junction unmatched.